This T cell receptor (beta chain) appears in the sequencing data of a study of Ad26.COV2.S vaccination and SARS-CoV-2 variants. Regarding the study as a whole: Post-vaccination spike-specific CD8+ and CD4+ T cell responses reportedly had substantial breadth. Vaccine and placebo recipients had similar non-spike TCR breadth.

Libraries were prepared by immunoSEQ multiplex PCR; TCRdb keeps only in-frame clonotypes and omits some of them. The sample carries 350,000 to 450,000 clones, roughly nine tenths recorded once. Comments on this clone: Its antigen is still unknown.

Per germline, CDR1 SGHTA and CDR2 FQGNSA. The CDR3 length is 11 residues. V lost 0 bases to trimming and J lost 4 bases, with 0 bases between them. Sequences were derived from peripheral blood, sampled after recovery from COVID-19. The chain carries TRBV7-2 and TRBJ2-5; D call uncertain. This TCR derives from a human donor who had recovered from COVID-19. Written as DNA, the CDR3 is TGTGCCAGCAGCTTAGCAGAGACCCAGTACTTC. Its protein is CASSLAETQYF.